The source of this TCR beta chain is a study of CD8 T cells in ankylosing spondylitis. Regarding the study as a whole: Disease-associated clonotypes exhibited CD8+ identity and were relatively infrequent in peripheral blood.

From the 5' RACE reads, TCRdb called clonotypes with MiXCR, one entry per CDR3 protein. The sample contains 100,000 to 150,000 distinct CDR3 sequences, around 7% of which appear only once. CDR1 and CDR2 from the germline V gene are SGHRS and YFSETQ. This CDR3 has 14 residues. With 4 bases clipped from V and 2 bases from J, the junction kept 3 bases outside the gene matches. Points on this clonotype: Its antigen remains unidentified.

Material for sequencing was blood, either unsorted or a sorted T cell fraction (not recorded which). The TCR sequence derives from a male donor with ankylosing spondylitis or in good health (not recorded which). This chain joins TRBV5-1 and TRBJ1-1; TRBD1 matches 9 bases. CDR3 coding DNA: TGCGCCAGCAGCGGGGACAGGGTAAACACTGAAGCTTTCTTT. As protein: CASSGDRVNTEAFF.